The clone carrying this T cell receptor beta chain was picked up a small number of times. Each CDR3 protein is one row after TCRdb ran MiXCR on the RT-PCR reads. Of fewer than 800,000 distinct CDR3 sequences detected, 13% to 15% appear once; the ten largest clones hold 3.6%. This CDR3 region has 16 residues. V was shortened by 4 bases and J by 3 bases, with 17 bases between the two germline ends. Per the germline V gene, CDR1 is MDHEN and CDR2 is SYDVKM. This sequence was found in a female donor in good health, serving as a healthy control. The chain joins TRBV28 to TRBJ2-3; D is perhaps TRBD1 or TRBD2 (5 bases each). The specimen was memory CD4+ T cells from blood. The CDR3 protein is CASSSGTAGGTDTQYF. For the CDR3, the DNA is TGTGCCAGCAGTTCCGGGACCGCGGGCGGGACAGATACGCAGTATTTT.